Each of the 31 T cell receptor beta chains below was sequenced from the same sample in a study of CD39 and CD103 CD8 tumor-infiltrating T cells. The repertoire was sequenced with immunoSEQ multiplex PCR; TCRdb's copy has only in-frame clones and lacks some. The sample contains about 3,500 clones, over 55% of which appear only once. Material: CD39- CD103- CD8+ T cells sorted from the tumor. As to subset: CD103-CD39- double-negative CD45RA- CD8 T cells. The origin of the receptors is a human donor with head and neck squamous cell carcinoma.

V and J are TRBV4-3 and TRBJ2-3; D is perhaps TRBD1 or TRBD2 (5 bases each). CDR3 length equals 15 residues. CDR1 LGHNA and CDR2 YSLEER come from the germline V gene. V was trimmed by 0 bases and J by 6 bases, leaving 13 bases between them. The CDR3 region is CASSQDGTPWDTQYF. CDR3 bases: TGCGCCAGCAGCCAAGACGGGACCCCGTGGGATACGCAGTATTTT.

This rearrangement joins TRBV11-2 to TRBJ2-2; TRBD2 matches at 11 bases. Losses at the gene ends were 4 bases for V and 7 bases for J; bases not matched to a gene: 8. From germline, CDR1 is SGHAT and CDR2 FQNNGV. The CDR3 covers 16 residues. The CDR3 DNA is TGTGCCAGCAGCTCCCTAGCGGGGGGAATTGGCGGGGAGCTGTTTTTT. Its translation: CASSSLAGGIGGELFF. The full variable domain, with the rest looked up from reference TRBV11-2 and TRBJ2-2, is EAGVAQSPRYKIIEKRQSVAFWCNPISGHATLYWYQQILGQGPKLLIQFQNNGVVDDSQLPKDRFSAERLKGVDSTLKIQPAKLEDSAVYLCASSSLAGGIGGELFFGEGSRLTVL.

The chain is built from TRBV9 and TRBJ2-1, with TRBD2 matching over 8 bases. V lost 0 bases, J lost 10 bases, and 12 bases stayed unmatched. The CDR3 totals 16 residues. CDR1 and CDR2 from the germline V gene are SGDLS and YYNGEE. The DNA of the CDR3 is TGTGCCAGCAGCGTAGCCGGGAGGGGCAGCGCGCCGGAGCAGTTCTTC. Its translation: CASSVAGRGSAPEQFF.

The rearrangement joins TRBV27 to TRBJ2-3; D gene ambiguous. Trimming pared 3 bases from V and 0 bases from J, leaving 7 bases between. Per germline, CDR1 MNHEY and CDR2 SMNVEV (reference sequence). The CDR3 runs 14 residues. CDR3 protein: CASSFGSSTDTQYF. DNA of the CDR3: TGTGCCAGCAGTTTCGGCTCTAGCACAGATACGCAGTATTTT.

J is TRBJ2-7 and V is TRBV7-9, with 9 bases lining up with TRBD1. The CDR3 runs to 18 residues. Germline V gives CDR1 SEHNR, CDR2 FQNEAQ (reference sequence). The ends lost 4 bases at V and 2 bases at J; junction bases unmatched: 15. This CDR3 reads CASSSRPGQGTQPYEQYF. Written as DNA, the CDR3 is TGTGCCAGCAGCTCGAGACCGGGACAGGGTACCCAGCCCTACGAGCAGTACTTC.

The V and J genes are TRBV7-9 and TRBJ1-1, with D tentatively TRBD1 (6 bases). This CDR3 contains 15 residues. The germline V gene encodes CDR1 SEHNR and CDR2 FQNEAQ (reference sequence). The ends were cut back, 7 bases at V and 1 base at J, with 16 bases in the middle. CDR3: CASIRLGAENTEAFF. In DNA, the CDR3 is TGTGCCAGCATCCGTCTGGGGGCGGAGAACACTGAAGCTTTCTTT.

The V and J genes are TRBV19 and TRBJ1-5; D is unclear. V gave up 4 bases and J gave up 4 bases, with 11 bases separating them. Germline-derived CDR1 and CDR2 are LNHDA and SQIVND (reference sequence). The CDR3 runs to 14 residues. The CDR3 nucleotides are TGTGCCAGTAGTACGGAAAGGGCAAATCAGCCCCAGCATTTT. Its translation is CASSTERANQPQHF.

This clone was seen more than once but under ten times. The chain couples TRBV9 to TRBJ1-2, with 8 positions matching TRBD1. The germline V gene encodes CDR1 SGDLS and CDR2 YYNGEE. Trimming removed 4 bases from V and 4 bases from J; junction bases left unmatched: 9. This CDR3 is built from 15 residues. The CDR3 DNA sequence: TGTGCCAGCAGCCAACGACAGGGGTGGCCCTATGGCTACACCTTC. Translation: CASSQRQGWPYGYTF.

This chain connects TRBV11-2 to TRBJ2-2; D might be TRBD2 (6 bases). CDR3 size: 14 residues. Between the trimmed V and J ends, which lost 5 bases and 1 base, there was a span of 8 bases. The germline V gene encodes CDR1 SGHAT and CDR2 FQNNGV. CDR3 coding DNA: TGTGCCAGCAGCCTTAGCGGGAACACCGGGGAGCTGTTTTTT. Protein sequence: CASSLSGNTGELFF.

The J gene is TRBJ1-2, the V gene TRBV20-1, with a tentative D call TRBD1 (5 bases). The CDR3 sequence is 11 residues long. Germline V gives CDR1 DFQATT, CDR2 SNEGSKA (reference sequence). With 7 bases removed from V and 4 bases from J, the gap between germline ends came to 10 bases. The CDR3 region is CSGERGYGYTF. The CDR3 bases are TGCAGTGGTGAGAGGGGCTATGGCTACACCTTC.

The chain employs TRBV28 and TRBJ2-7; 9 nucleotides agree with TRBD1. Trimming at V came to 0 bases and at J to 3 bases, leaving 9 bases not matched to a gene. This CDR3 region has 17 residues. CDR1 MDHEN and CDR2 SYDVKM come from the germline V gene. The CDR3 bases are TGTGCCAGCAGTTTATGCATCGGACAGGGGAAAATCTACGAGCAGTACTTC. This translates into CASSLCIGQGKIYEQYF.

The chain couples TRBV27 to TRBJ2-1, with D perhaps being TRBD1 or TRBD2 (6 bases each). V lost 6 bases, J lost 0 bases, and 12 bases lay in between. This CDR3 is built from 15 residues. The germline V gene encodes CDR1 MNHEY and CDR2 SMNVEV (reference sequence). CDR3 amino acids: CASRGGKSSYNEQFF. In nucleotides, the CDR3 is TGTGCCAGCAGGGGGGGCAAAAGCTCCTACAATGAGCAGTTCTTC.

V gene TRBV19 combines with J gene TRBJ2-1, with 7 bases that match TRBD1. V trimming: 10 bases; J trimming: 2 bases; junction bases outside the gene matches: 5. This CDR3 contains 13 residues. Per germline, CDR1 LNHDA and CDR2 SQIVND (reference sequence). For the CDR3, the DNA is TGTGCCACTCGACAGGGAACCTACAATGAGCAGTTCTTC. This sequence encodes CATRQGTYNEQFF.

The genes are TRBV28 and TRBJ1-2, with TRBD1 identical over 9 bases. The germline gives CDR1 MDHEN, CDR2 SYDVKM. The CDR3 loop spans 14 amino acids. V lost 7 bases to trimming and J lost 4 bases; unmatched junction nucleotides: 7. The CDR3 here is CASTPVTGGYGYTF. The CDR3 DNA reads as TGTGCCAGCACCCCTGTGACAGGGGGCTATGGCTACACCTTC.

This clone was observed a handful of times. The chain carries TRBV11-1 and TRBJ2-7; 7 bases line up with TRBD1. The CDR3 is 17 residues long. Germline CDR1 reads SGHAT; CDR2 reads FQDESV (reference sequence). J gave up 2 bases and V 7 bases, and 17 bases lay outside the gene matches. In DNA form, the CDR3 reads TGTGCCAGCACCAATCGGAAAGGACAGGCTTACACCTACGAGCAGTACTTC. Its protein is CASTNRKGQAYTYEQYF.

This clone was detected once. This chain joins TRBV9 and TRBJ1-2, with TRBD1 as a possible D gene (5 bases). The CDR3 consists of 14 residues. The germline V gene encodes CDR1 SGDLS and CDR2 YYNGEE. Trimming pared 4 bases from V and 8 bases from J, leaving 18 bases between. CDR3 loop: CASSTGDRAWGYTF. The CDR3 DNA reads TGTGCCAGCAGCACCGGTGACAGAGCTTGGGGCTACACCTTC.

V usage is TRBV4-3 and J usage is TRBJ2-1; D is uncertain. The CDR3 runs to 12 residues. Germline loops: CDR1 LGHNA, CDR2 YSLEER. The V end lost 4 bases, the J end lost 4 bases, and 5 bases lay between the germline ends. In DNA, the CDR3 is TGCGCCAGCAGCCTAGGGTACAATGAGCAGTTCTTC. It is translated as CASSLGYNEQFF.

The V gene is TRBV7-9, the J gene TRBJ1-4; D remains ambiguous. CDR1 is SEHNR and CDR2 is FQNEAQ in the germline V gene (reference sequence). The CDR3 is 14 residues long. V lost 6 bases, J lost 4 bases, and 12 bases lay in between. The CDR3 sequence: CASRFSGINEKLFF. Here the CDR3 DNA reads TGTGCCAGCAGGTTCTCGGGGATTAATGAAAAACTGTTTTTT.

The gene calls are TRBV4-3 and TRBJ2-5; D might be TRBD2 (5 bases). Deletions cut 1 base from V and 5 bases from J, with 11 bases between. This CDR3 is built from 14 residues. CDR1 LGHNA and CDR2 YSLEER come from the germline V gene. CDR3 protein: CASSQGSGGETQYF. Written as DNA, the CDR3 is TGCGCCAGCAGCCAAGGGAGCGGCGGCGAGACCCAGTACTTC.

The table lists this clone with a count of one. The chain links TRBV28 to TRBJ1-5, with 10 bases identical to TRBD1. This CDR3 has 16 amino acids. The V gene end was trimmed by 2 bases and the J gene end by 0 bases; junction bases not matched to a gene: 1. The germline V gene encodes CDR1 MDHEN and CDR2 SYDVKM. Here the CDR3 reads CASSLGTGASNQPQHF. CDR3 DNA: TGTGCCAGCAGTTTAGGGACAGGGGCTAGCAATCAGCCCCAGCATTTT. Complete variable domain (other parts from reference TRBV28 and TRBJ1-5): DVKVTQSSRYLVKRTGEKVFLECVQDMDHENMFWYRQDPGLGLRLIYFSYDVKMKEKGDIPEGYSVSREKKERFSLILESASTNQTSMYLCASSLGTGASNQPQHFGDGTRLSIL.

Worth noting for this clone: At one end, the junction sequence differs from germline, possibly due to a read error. This CDR3 reads CASSQDSGGNTEAFF. The CDR3 nucleotides read TGCGCCAGCAGCCAAGATAGCGGCGGCAACACTGAAGCTTTCTTT. This sequence joins TRBV7-9 and TRBJ1-1; D is undetermined. Germline V gene lookup returns CDR1 SEHNR and CDR2 FQNEAQ (reference sequence). This CDR3 has 15 residues.

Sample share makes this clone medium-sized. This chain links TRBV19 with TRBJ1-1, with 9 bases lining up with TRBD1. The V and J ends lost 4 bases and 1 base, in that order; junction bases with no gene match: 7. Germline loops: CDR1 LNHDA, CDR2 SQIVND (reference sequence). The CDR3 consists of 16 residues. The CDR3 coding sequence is TGTGCCAGTAGTACCCGGGGACAGGGACCGAACACTGAAGCTTTCTTT. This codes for CASSTRGQGPNTEAFF.

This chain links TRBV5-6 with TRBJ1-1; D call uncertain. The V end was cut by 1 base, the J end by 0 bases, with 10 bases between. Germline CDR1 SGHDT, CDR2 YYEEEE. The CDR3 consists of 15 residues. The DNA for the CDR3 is TGTGCCAGCAGCTTGTTGCAGAGTTTGAACACTGAAGCTTTCTTT. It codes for CASSLLQSLNTEAFF.

CDR3 DNA: TGTGCCAGCCCACAGGGGAAATCCTACAATGAGCAGTTCTTC. As protein: CASPQGKSYNEQFF. The chain employs TRBV6-1 and TRBJ2-1, with TRBD1 matching over 7 bases. Unmatched junction bases numbered 5, after V lost 8 bases and J lost 1 base. CDR1 MNHNS and CDR2 SASEGT come from the germline V gene. This CDR3 has 14 amino acids.

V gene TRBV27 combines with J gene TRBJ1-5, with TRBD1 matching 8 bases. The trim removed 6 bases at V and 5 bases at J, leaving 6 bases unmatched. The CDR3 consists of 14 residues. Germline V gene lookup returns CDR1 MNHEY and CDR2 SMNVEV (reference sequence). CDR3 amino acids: CASSLNRGDQPQHF. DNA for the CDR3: TGTGCCAGCAGCCTTAACAGGGGGGATCAGCCCCAGCATTTT.

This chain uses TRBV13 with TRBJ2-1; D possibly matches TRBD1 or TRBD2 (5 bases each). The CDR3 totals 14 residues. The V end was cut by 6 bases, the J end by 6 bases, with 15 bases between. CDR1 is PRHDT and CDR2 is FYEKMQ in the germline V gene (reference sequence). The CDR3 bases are TGTGCCAGCAGAAGTGGGGGAGAGGGCAATGAGCAGTTCTTC. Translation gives CASRSGGEGNEQFF.

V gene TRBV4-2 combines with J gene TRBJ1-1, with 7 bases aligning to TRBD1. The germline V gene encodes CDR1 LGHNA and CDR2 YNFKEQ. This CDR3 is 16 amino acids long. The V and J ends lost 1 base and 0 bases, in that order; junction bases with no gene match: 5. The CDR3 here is CASSQVQGGMNTEAFF. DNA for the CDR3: TGTGCCAGCAGCCAAGTCCAGGGGGGAATGAACACTGAAGCTTTCTTT.

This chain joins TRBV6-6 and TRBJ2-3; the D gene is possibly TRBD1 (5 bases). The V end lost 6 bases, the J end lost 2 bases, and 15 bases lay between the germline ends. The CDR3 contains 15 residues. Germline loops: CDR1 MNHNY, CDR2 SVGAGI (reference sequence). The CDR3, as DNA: TGTGCCAGCAGGTTACAGGAGACTTACACAGATACGCAGTATTTT. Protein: CASRLQETYTDTQYF.

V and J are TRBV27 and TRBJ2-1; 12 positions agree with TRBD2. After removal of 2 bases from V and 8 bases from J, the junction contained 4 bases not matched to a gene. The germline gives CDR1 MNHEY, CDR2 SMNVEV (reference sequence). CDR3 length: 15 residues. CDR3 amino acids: CASSLLAGGFDEQFF. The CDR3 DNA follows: TGTGCCAGCAGTTTACTAGCGGGGGGGTTCGATGAGCAGTTCTTC.

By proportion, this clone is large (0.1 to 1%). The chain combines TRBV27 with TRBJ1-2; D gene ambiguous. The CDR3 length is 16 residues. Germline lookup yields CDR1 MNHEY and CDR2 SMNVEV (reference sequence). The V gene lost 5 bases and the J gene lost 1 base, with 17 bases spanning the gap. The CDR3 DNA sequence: TGTGCCAGCAGTCGCATACCCCCGGACGGTAACTATGGCTACACCTTC. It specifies CASSRIPPDGNYGYTF.

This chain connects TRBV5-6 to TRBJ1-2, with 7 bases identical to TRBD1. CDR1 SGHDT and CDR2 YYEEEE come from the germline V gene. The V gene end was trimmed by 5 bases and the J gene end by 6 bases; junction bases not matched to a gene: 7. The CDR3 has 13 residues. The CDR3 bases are TGTGCCAGCAGACAAGACAGGGCCGATGGCTACACCTTC. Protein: CASRQDRADGYTF. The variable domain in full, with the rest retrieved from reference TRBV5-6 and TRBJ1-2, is DAGVTQSPTHLIKTRGQQVTLRCSPKSGHDTVSWYQQALGQGPQFIFQYYEEEERQRGNFPDRFSGHQFPNYSSELNVNALLLGDSALYLCASRQDRADGYTFGSGTRLTVV.